This TCR beta chain is from a study of vaccination effects on CD4 cells after COVID-19. On this clone itself: Its cognate antigen is unknown.

Before sequencing took place, the ViraFEST assay used viral peptide pools to expand antigen-specific CD4+ T cells. Isolation of CD4+ T cells took place after less than 12 days of culture. As their vaccination, participants received two doses of either BNT162b2 or mRNA-1273. The germline CDR1 and CDR2 sequences are MRHNA and SNTAGT. The CDR3 sequence is 14 residues long. With 6 bases removed from V and 3 bases from J, the gap between germline ends came to 9 bases. Repertoires were generated with immunoSEQ multiplex PCR, while TCRdb's copy carries only in-frame clones and drops some. The sample has 15,000 to 20,000 clones, about 78% seen once. Study-wide points: Clonal contraction was marked in infection- and vaccine-induced clones late after vaccination.

The sequence came from a human donor who received a COVID-19 vaccine. The sequences come from CD4+ T cells from PBMCs cultured with HCoV-NL63 spike peptides, collected after COVID-19 vaccination. V usage is TRBV6-4 and J usage is TRBJ1-6, with a tentative D call TRBD1 (5 bases). CDR3 coding DNA: TGTGCCAGCAGGGACACCAACTATAATTCACCCCTCCACTTT. Residues: CASRDTNYNSPLHF.